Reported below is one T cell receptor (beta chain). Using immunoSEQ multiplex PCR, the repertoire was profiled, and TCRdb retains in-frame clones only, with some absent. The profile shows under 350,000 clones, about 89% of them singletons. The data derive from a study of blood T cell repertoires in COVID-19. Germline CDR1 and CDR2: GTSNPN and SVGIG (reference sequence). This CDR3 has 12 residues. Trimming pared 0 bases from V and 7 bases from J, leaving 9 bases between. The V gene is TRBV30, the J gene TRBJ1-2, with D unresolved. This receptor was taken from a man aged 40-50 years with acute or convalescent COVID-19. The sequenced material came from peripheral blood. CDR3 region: CAWSVLGLGYTF. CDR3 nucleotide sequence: TGTGCCTGGAGTGTACTAGGGCTTGGCTACACCTTC.